The text below deals with one TCR beta chain. The sample holds a few counts of this clone. No qualities accompany the bases; no much larger clone lies one base away. The time point label on this specimen signifies: cells obtained before transplantation from donor or recipient. Mixed lymphocyte reactions plated about 200,000 CFSE-labeled pre-transplant responders with about 200,000 irradiated violet-dye-labeled stimulators and were cultured for 6 days. After the mixed lymphocyte reaction, proliferating CD3+CD4+CFSE-low and CD3+CD8+CFSE-low responder cells were FACS-sorted on a BD Influx sorter. Based on the germline V gene, the CDR1 and CDR2 sequences are SGHTA and FQGNSA. Here V drops 5 bases and J drops 6 bases, and the junction holds 8 bases not matched to any gene. Its CDR3 holds 15 amino acids, cysteine through phenylalanine. The CDR3 DNA has 45 bases and is translated from base 1. The library was made by the immunoSEQ multiplex PCR assay. For most patients, genomic DNA was isolated using the Qiagen DNeasy Blood and Tissue Kit and was shipped frozen to Adaptive Biotechnologies for TCR sequencing. For most patients, genomic DNA was subjected to high-throughput TCR-beta CDR3 sequencing by Adaptive Biotechnologies. Turning to the authors' computational methods: Adaptive's ImmunoSEQ software supplied the TCR sequencing data for around 19 patients, while MiXCR and VDJtools were used to process a few other patients. To correct CD4 versus CD8 sorting errors, any sequence found in both subsets at a frequency ratio below 5:1 was removed. CDR3 nucleotide sequences shared between donor and recipient were removed because the origin of such sequences could not be assigned. At least 2-fold expansion over unstimulated cells and a minimum CFSE-low frequency of 0.002% (template counts) or 0.001% (read counts) were required for clones to be classified as alloreactive. Clones were considered mappable if detected in sequenced pre-transplant spleen, lymph node, or MLR CFSE-low populations of the donor or recipient. The cumulative frequency of alloreactive clones was calculated as a percentage of all sequences, weighted by copy number. TCRdb obtained this table from immuneACCESS and retained in-frame rearrangements with V and J assigned. These tables miss some clones; where compared with another copy, unresolved V genes account for less than half of the shortfall, and the remainder is unexplained. V, J and clone size reflect that table, while D and trimming were determined from the DNA. In this sample the table shows roughly 6,900 clones, around 22% of which occur a single time. The top ten hold around 5.8% of the sample.

This sample stems from a study of graft-versus-host responses after intestinal transplantation (TCRdb year 2021). Describing the broader study: Multivisceral, liver-intestinal, or isolated intestinal transplants were received by the recipients. All recipients received anti-thymocyte globulin induction followed by maintenance tacrolimus and steroids for two to four years. After intestinal transplantation, graft-versus-host and host-versus-graft alloreactive T cell clones in the graft, circulation and bone marrow were tracked using bulk TCR-beta CDR3 sequencing. To identify alloreactive clones, pre-transplant mixed lymphocyte reaction products were sequenced and compared with unstimulated pre-transplant donor and recipient T cells. The cohort enrolled some 25 intestinal transplant recipients including one retransplant, and a few patients lacking pretransplant specimens were excluded. Donor T cell macrochimerism was defined as a peak of at least 4% donor T cells among recipient peripheral blood mononuclear cells. Samples from a few later patients were sequenced in-house on an Illumina MiSeq with MiXCR processing rather than by the commercial service. The study at large found these results: High GvH to HvG T cell clonal ratios were observed in the allografts of patients with donor T cell macrochimerism. GvH clones were detected in recipient bone marrow, and some of these GvH clones were observed earlier in ileal mucosa or blood, consistent with an intestinal mucosal origin. The conclusions were limited by the relatively low number and heterogeneity of the intestinal transplant patients. Early after transplant, peak levels of circulating GvH clones were found to be associated with declines in HvG clones.

This chain joins TRBV7-2 to TRBJ2-7; TRBD2 lines up with 12 middle nucleotides. Sequencing was performed on alloreactive CD8+ T cells from a mixed lymphocyte reaction culture, taken before transplantation. The cell subset or site label of this sample denotes: CFSE-low proliferating T cells sorted from roughly six-day pre-transplant mixed lymphocyte reaction (GvH or HvG direction). The TCR sequence derives from a human patient who was an organ donor for intestinal transplantation. The CDR3 region: CASSLTRLAGVEQYF. Read as DNA, the sequence is TGTGCCAGCAGCCTCACTCGACTAGCGGGAGTCGAGCAGTACTTC.